Described below is a single T cell receptor beta chain sequence and its context. As yet, its antigen is unknown. This sample also contains other DNA sequences that code for the same CDR3. The CDR3 spans 14 residues. Per the germline V gene, CDR1 is SGDLS and CDR2 is YYNGEE. V was pared by 2 bases and J by 0 bases, with 8 bases between. These data are taken from a study of OX40 agonist ivuxolimab in advanced cancers. About the research overall: The patients received agonistic anti-OX40 (CD134) antibody ivuxolimab. The dose-escalation group included hepatocellular carcinoma, melanoma, renal cell carcinoma and head and neck cancer.

Some clones are missing from TCRdb's copy, which holds only in-frame ones; the method was immunoSEQ multiplex PCR. The table lists tens of thousands of clones, 75% to 90% of them singletons. Findings and caveats of the study: Researchers report that CD8+ T cells had, on average, more expanded clones than CD4+.

The sequence was obtained from an adult with an advanced solid tumor such as melanoma, head and neck, liver or kidney cancer. This material consisted of CD4+ or CD8+ T cells sorted from blood, taken in a trial of the OX40 agonist ivuxolimab. The chain carries TRBV9 and TRBJ1-1; D not certain. CDR3 bases: TGTGCCAGCAGCGTCGGGAGGATGAACACTGAAGCTTTCTTT. Its protein product is CASSVGRMNTEAFF.